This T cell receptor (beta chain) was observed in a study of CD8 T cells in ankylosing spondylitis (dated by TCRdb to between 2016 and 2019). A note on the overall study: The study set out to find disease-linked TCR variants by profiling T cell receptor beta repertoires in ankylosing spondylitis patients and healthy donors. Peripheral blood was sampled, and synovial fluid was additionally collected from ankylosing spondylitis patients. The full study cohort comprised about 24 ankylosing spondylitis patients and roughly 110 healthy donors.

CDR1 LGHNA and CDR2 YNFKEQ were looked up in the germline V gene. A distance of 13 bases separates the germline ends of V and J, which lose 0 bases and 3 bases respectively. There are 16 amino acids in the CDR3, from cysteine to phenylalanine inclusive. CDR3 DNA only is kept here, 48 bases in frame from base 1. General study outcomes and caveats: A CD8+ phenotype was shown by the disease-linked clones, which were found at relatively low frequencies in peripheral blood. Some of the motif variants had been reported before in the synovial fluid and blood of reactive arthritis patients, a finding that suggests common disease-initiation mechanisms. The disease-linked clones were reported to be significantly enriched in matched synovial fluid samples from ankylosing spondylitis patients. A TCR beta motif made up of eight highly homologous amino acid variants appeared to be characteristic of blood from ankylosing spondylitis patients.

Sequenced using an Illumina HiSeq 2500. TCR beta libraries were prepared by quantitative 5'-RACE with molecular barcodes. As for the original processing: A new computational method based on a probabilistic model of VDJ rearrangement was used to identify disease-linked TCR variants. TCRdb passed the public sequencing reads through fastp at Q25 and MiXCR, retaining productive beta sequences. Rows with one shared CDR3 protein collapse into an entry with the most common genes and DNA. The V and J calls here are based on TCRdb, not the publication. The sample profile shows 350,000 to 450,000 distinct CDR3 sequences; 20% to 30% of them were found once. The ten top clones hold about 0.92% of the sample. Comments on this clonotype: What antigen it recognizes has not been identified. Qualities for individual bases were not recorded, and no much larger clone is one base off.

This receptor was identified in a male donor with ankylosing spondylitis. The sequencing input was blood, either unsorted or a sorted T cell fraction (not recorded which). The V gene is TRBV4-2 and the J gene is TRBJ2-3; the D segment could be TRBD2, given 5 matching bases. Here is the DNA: TGTGCCAGCAGCCAAGACGGCGGAGCGGTTACAGATACGCAGTATTTT. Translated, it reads CASSQDGGAVTDTQYF.